This T cell receptor (beta chain) was recovered during a study of T cells in Graves' hyperthyroidism and ophthalmopathy. RNA transcripts served as the template for amplifying TCR beta CDR3 regions. A first-round RT-PCR of the TCR CDR3 used the HTBI primer set. A single record per CDR3 protein comes from TCRdb applying MiXCR to the multiplex PCR reads. The sample carries fewer than 750,000 distinct CDR3 sequences, around 46% recorded once. A single count supports this clonotype. The antigen remains unidentified. Those with hyperthyroidism were 18 to 65 years old, newly diagnosed, and ill for under 2 months. The study excluded patients with uncontrolled infection, other autoimmune disease, pregnancy or lactation. The germline V gene encodes CDR1 SNHLY and CDR2 FYNNEI. The CDR3 totals 16 residues. V was shortened by 7 bases and J by 0 bases, with 15 bases between the two germline ends. Points from the study as a whole: Before onset, by a median of about six months, the model predicted ophthalmopathy. Among clonotypes expanded in thyroid above 0.001, most were also found in blood.

This chain joins TRBV2 and TRBJ2-2, with D maybe TRBD2 (5 bases). Sequencing input: peripheral blood or thyroid tissue (not recorded which). The sequence was obtained from a young woman with Graves' hyperthyroidism. DNA for the CDR3: TGTGCCAGCACTCCCTACGGAGGTCCGAACACCGGGGAGCTGTTTTTT. This sequence encodes CASTPYGGPNTGELFF. Using reference TRBV2 and TRBJ2-2 for the parts outside the CDR3, the full variable domain is EPEVTQTPSHQVTQMGQEVILRCVPISNHLYFYWYRQILGQKVEFLVSFYNNEISEKSEIFDDQFSVERPDGSNFTLKIRSTKLEDSAMYFCASTPYGGPNTGELFFGEGSRLTVL.